The T cell receptor (beta chain) under discussion was sequenced for a study of regulatory T cells in long-lasting Graves disease. Findings of the study overall: Sample size was small, which may have lowered accuracy. Gene preferences differed: TRBV28, TRBJ1-2, TRBJ2-5 in persistent cases. Persistent patients shared more public clonotypes (under 3,000) than newly diagnosed patients (around 910). TCR diversity was lower in persistent Graves' patients than in newly diagnosed ones.

In the case of this clonotype: Its target is not known. Possible read error: a much larger clone is one base away.

Arm-PCR with iRepertoire HTBI primers amplified the CDR3 regions for these TCR beta libraries. TCRdb ran MiXCR on the multiplex PCR reads and lists one entry per CDR3 protein. The sample lists around 460,000 distinct CDR3 sequences, about 20% occurring once. Time point described: persistent/refractory GD, antithyroid drugs over 5 years with positive TRAb. The TCR library was made from RNA that had been extracted from PBMCs in TRIzol. The CDR3 extends over 15 amino acids. V was pared by 3 bases and J by 9 bases, with 20 bases between. The specimen was peripheral blood mononuclear cells (PBMCs), collected when the disease was refractory, from a patient treated with antithyroid drugs. The clonotype originates from a female donor with Graves disease. V and J are TRBV12-3 or TRBV12-4 and TRBJ2-5; possibly TRBD1 or TRBD2 for D (5 bases each). The CDR3 sequence is CASSFGAEIQAAQYF. The CDR3 nucleotides are TGTGCCAGCAGTTTTGGGGCAGAAATTCAAGCGGCCCAGTACTTC.